The next 28 T cell receptor beta chains were all read from a single sample in a study of Ad26.COV2.S vaccination and SARS-CoV-2 variants. The treatment was: over 15 received Ad26.COV2.S at low or high dose, single or two shots; several received placebo; per-sample allocation not given. Samples analyzed were those drawn on day 63 after the first vaccine or placebo injection. The assay was immunoSEQ multiplex PCR, and TCRdb's table has in-frame clones only and misses some. This table has over 250,000 clones, about 87% appearing once. Source: peripheral blood, taken in a trial of Ad26.COV2.S vaccine versus placebo. The origin of the receptors is a person aged 18-60 years who received the Ad26.COV2.S COVID-19 vaccine or a placebo.

The chain combines TRBV29-1 with TRBJ2-1; 11 positions match TRBD2. Trimming took 1 base from V and 9 from J; bases not matched to a gene: 5. Per the germline V gene, CDR1 is SQVTM and CDR2 is ANQGSEA. The CDR3 spans 14 residues. As DNA, the CDR3 is TGCAGCGTTGAAGCAACTAGCGGGAGTGTTGAGCAGTTCTTC. Translated: CSVEATSGSVEQFF.

The V gene is TRBV6-2 or TRBV6-3, the J gene TRBJ2-5; TRBD2 matches at 10 bases. J was trimmed by 5 bases and V by 0 bases; bases with no gene match: 3. CDR3 length equals 15 residues. The germline V gene encodes CDR1 MNHEY and CDR2 SVGEGT. Written as DNA, the CDR3 is TGTGCCAGCAGTTACTCGCAACTAGCGGGGGAGACCCAGTACTTC. Its translation: CASSYSQLAGETQYF.

The chain is built from TRBV19 and TRBJ2-1, with D hard to call. V was pared by 9 bases and J by 3 bases, with 12 bases between. This CDR3 has 13 residues. Germline CDR1 is LNHDA and CDR2 is SQIVND (reference sequence). This chain's CDR3 is CASPLNCYNEQFF. The CDR3 DNA follows: TGTGCCAGCCCCCTCAACTGCTACAATGAGCAGTTCTTC.

The V and J genes are TRBV14 and TRBJ1-1; 7 nucleotides agree with TRBD1. Trimming took 4 bases from V and 11 from J; bases not matched to a gene: 10. There are 13 residues in the CDR3. Germline V gene lookup returns CDR1 SGHDN and CDR2 FVKESK. CDR3 in DNA: TGTGCCAGCAGCCCCAGGACAGGCGGTTGGGCTTTCTTT. Translating gives CASSPRTGGWAFF.

The chain couples TRBV29-1 to TRBJ1-1; D gene ambiguous. Deletions cut 4 bases from V and 4 bases from J, with 7 bases between. The CDR3 has 11 residues. Germline CDR1 and CDR2: SQVTM and ANQGSEA. Written as DNA, the CDR3 is TGCAGCGTTGTGGAGTTCACTGAAGCTTTCTTT. This encodes CSVVEFTEAFF.

The chain links TRBV30 to TRBJ2-7, with a weak D call TRBD2 (5 bases). Trimming took 4 bases from V and 7 from J, leaving 14 bases between them. The CDR3 loop spans 12 amino acids. CDR1 is GTSNPN and CDR2 is SVGIG in the germline V gene (reference sequence). In DNA, the CDR3 is TGTGCCTGGACCGCGATGGGCGGGGAGCAGTACTTC. Its protein product is CAWTAMGGEQYF.

The V call is TRBV19, the J call TRBJ1-2; TRBD1 aligns across 9 bases. CDR3 length: 14 residues. Germline trimming cut 4 bases from V and 4 bases from J; bases unmatched to any gene: 4. Per the germline V gene, CDR1 is LNHDA and CDR2 is SQIVND (reference sequence). The CDR3 DNA reads as TGTGCCAGTAGTAGGGGACAGGGCACCTATGGCTACACCTTC. It specifies CASSRGQGTYGYTF.

V and J are TRBV19 and TRBJ2-7, with 8 positions matching TRBD2. V lost 5 bases and J lost 1; bases outside the gene matches: 7. In germline, CDR1 is LNHDA, CDR2 SQIVND (reference sequence). The CDR3 runs 15 residues. The CDR3 sequence is CASSPGREVSYEQYF. The CDR3 region has the DNA TGTGCCAGTAGTCCGGGGCGGGAGGTATCCTACGAGCAGTACTTC.

The V and J genes are TRBV9 and TRBJ2-3; TRBD1 matches at 12 bases. V was clipped by 1 base and J by 6 bases; unmatched bases: 15. CDR1 and CDR2 from the germline V gene are SGDLS and YYNGEE. CDR3 length equals 19 residues. CDR3 amino acids: CASSVSPRDGTGGLDTQYF. The CDR3 DNA reads as TGTGCCAGCAGCGTAAGCCCTCGCGATGGGACAGGGGGCTTGGATACGCAGTATTTT. Together with reference TRBV9 and TRBJ2-3, the CDR3 gives the full variable domain: DSGVTQTPKHLITATGQRVTLRCSPRSGDLSVYWYQQSLDQGLQFLIQYYNGEERAKGNILERFSAQQFPDLHSELNLSSLELGDSALYFCASSVSPRDGTGGLDTQYFGPGTRLTVL.

Comments on this clone: Other DNA sequences in the same sample also yield this CDR3. This chain links TRBV5-1 with TRBJ1-2; no definite D call. V shed 0 bases and J shed 3 bases, with 6 bases lying between them. CDR1 and CDR2 from the germline V gene are SGHRS and YFSETQ. This CDR3 spans 13 amino acids. The CDR3 DNA is TGCGCCAGCAGCTTGGGTGGGGACTATGGCTACACCTTC. Translating gives CASSLGGDYGYTF.

The chain carries TRBV4-1 and TRBJ1-5; the D gene is possibly TRBD1 (5 bases). Germline lookup yields CDR1 MGHRA and CDR2 YSYEKL. The CDR3 is made up of 14 amino acids. V was trimmed by 8 bases and J by 0 bases, leaving 11 bases between them. The CDR3 reads CASGDGNSNQPQHF. The CDR3 DNA sequence: TGCGCCAGCGGGGACGGCAATAGCAATCAGCCCCAGCATTTT.

The J gene is TRBJ2-1, the V gene TRBV9; 12 bases are a match to TRBD2. The V and J ends lost 4 bases and 9 bases, in that order; junction bases with no gene match: 11. The germline CDR1 and CDR2 sequences are SGDLS and YYNGEE. CDR3 size: 16 residues. The CDR3 bases are TGTGCCAGCAGCCCCATAGGGCTAGCGGGAGGGGGTGAGCAGTTCTTC. Encoded protein: CASSPIGLAGGGEQFF.

V is TRBV6-5 and J is TRBJ1-1; no clear D. V lost 0 bases and J lost 0, with 8 bases in between. The CDR3 has 15 residues. Per germline, CDR1 MNHEY and CDR2 SVGAGI. CDR3 amino acids: CASSYSRSMNTEAFF. The CDR3 DNA sequence: TGTGCCAGCAGTTACTCGCGGTCGATGAACACTGAAGCTTTCTTT.

This clone was recorded only once. The V gene is TRBV7-8, the J gene TRBJ2-7, with 9 bases matching TRBD1. Looked up from germline, CDR1 is SGHVS and CDR2 is FQNEAQ. The CDR3 extends over 15 amino acids. V gave up 3 bases and J gave up 3 bases; unmatched junction bases: 6. Here the CDR3 DNA reads TGTGCCAGCAGCTTTCCGGACAGGGGTCGCTACGAGCAGTACTTC. Its translation is CASSFPDRGRYEQYF.

The CDR3 DNA is TGCAGCGCCCAAAATTCGGGACAGGGATTTACAGATACGCAGTATTTT. The encoded protein is CSAQNSGQGFTDTQYF. V is TRBV29-1 and J is TRBJ2-3, with 9 bases identical to TRBD1. The ends lost 7 bases at V and 3 bases at J; junction bases unmatched: 14. Germline assignment: CDR1 SQVTM and CDR2 ANQGSEA. This CDR3 has 16 amino acids.

The chain is built from TRBV3-1 (or the pseudogene TRBV3-2) and TRBJ1-1, with D uncertain. The CDR3 runs to 14 residues. V lost 5 bases and J lost 1, with 11 bases in between. The germline CDR1 and CDR2 sequences are LGHDT and YNNKEL (reference sequence). The CDR3 here is CASSSRLANTEAFF. The DNA of the CDR3 is TGTGCCAGCAGCTCCCGACTAGCGAACACTGAAGCTTTCTTT.

The chain recombines TRBV28 with TRBJ2-3; D not resolved. The germline gives CDR1 MDHEN, CDR2 SYDVKM. This CDR3 spans 15 amino acids. Trimming stripped 2 bases from V and 0 bases from J, with 9 bases between. The CDR3 spells CASSLLGPSTDTQYF. The CDR3 bases are TGTGCCAGCAGTTTACTAGGACCAAGCACAGATACGCAGTATTTT.

V usage is TRBV28 and J usage is TRBJ2-7, with 10 nucleotides matching TRBD1. The CDR3 sequence is 15 residues long. CDR1 and CDR2 (germline): MDHEN, SYDVKM. V lost 5 bases to trimming and J lost 2 bases; unmatched junction nucleotides: 6. This chain's CDR3 is CASSPPGTGAYEQYF. Written as DNA, the CDR3 is TGTGCCAGCAGTCCACCCGGGACAGGGGCCTACGAGCAGTACTTC.

With respect to this clone: A junction boundary mismatches the germline segment, possibly from a read error. The chain employs TRBV7-7 and TRBJ2-5; 12 bases agree with TRBD2. The length of the CDR3 is 16 residues. The V gene's germline CDR1 is SSHAT and CDR2 FNYEAQ (reference sequence). The CDR3 protein is CASSLQPGLAGETQYF. The CDR3 region has the DNA TGTGCTAGCAGCTTACAGCCGGGACTAGCGGGAGAGACCCAGTACTTC.

V usage is TRBV30 and J usage is TRBJ2-5; unclear D gene. The CDR3 loop spans 12 amino acids. V dropped 3 bases and J dropped 7 bases, with 12 bases sitting between them. CDR1 and CDR2 from the germline V gene are GTSNPN and SVGIG (reference sequence). CDR3 sequence: CAWSASTRTQYF. The CDR3 nucleotides are TGTGCCTGGAGCGCCAGTACTCGGACCCAGTACTTC.

The chain is built from TRBV9 and TRBJ1-6; TRBD1 aligns across 8 bases. CDR1 and CDR2 from the germline V gene are SGDLS and YYNGEE. Trimming at V came to 3 bases and at J to 7 bases, leaving 3 bases not matched to a gene. This CDR3 is built from 14 residues. CDR3 sequence reads: CASSARQGNSPLHF. In DNA form, the CDR3 reads TGTGCCAGCAGCGCGCGACAGGGGAATTCACCCCTCCACTTT.

V and J are TRBV4-1 and TRBJ1-6; D call uncertain. The V gene's germline CDR1 is MGHRA and CDR2 YSYEKL. V was trimmed by 0 bases and J by 9 bases, leaving 6 bases between them. The CDR3 has 13 residues. CDR3 protein: CASSQDPSSPLHF. The CDR3 coding sequence is TGCGCCAGCAGCCAAGATCCGAGTTCACCCCTCCACTTT.

The chain carries TRBV2 and TRBJ2-2; D uncertain. Per germline, CDR1 SNHLY and CDR2 FYNNEI. Between the trimmed V and J ends, which lost 6 bases and 4 bases, there was a span of 9 bases. This CDR3 has 13 residues. Here the CDR3 DNA reads TGTGCCAGCAGCCCACAGCTCACCGGGGAGCTGTTTTTT. It yields the protein CASSPQLTGELFF.

V and J are TRBV4-2 and TRBJ1-4, with TRBD1 as a possible D gene (5 bases). The CDR3 runs 16 residues. The germline V and J ends were trimmed by 2 bases and 6 bases, with 16 bases remaining between them. The germline CDR1 and CDR2 sequences are LGHNA and YNFKEQ. CDR3 sequence reads: CASSQIRDGGDEKLFF. For the CDR3, the DNA is TGTGCCAGCAGCCAAATCCGGGACGGTGGAGATGAAAAACTGTTTTTT.

The CDR3, as DNA: TGTGCCAGCAGCCCCGAAGGGGGACAGGTCCAAGAGACCCAGTACTTC. It encodes CASSPEGGQVQETQYF. The V call is TRBV5-4, the J call TRBJ2-5; 8 bases are a match to TRBD1. The trim removed 4 bases at V and 1 base at J, leaving 9 bases unmatched. CDR1 SGHNT and CDR2 YYREEE come from the germline V gene (reference sequence). This CDR3 contains 16 residues.

This clone was detected once. The chain recombines TRBV9 with TRBJ2-4; 8 bases are shared with TRBD1. The ends lost 3 bases at V and 0 bases at J; junction bases unmatched: 11. Germline lookup yields CDR1 SGDLS and CDR2 YYNGEE. The CDR3 has 18 amino acids. CDR3 in amino acids: CASSADRDRPLAKNIQYF. The CDR3 DNA reads as TGTGCCAGCAGCGCGGACAGGGACAGGCCTTTAGCCAAAAACATTCAGTACTTC.

V gene TRBV18 combines with J gene TRBJ1-5, with 8 bases fitting TRBD1. The CDR3 consists of 15 residues. The V and J ends lost 5 bases and 2 bases, in that order; junction bases with no gene match: 5. The germline gives CDR1 KGHSH, CDR2 LQKENI. CDR3 amino acids: CASSSGTGGNQPQHF. CDR3 nucleotide sequence: TGTGCCAGCTCATCCGGGACAGGAGGCAATCAGCCCCAGCATTTT.

The chain employs TRBV28 and TRBJ2-4, with 7 bases that match TRBD1. With 6 bases clipped from V and 0 bases from J, the junction kept 11 bases outside the gene matches. Per germline, CDR1 MDHEN and CDR2 SYDVKM. The CDR3 spans 17 residues. CDR3 in amino acids: CASSPQQGKLAKNIQYF. In nucleotides, the CDR3 is TGTGCCAGCAGCCCCCAACAGGGGAAACTAGCCAAAAACATTCAGTACTTC.